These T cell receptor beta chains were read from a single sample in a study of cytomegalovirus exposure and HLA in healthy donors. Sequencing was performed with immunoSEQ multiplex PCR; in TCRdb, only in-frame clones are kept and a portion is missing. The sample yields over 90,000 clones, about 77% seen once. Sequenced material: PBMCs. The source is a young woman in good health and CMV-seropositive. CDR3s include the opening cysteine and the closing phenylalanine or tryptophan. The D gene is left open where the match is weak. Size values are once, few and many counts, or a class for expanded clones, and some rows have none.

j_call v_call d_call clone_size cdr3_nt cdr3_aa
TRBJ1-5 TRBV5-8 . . TGTGCCAGCAGCTGGACATCTAATCAGCCCCAGCATTTT CASSWTSNQPQHF
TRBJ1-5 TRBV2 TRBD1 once TGTGCCAGCAAAAGGGGGCTCGATCAGCCCCAGCATTTT CASKRGLDQPQHF
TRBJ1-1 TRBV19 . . TGTGCCAGTAGTATAGGGGGCTCCGTTAACACTGAAGCTTTCTTT CASSIGGSVNTEAFF
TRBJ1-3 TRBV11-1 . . TGTGCCAGCCTAAGAAACACCATATATTTT CASLRNTIYF
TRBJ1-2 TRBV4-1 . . TGCGCCAGCAGCCAACCCGGGACACCTAACTATGGCTACACCTTC CASSQPGTPNYGYTF
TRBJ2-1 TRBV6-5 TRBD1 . TGTGCCAGCAAACGGACAGGGGGGAACTACAATGAGCAGTTCTTC CASKRTGGNYNEQFF
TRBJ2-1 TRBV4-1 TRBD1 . TGCGCCAGCAGCCCACTAGACAGGGGGCGTTACAATGAGCAGTTCTTC CASSPLDRGRYNEQFF
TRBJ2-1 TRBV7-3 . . TGTGCCAGCAGCTTGACGACTTACGATGAGCAGTTCTTC CASSLTTYDEQFF
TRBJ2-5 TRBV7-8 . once TGTGCCAGCAGCTTACCCACGGGTGGAGGGCGGGAGACCCAGTACTTC CASSLPTGGGRETQYF
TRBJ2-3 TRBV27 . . TGTGCCAGCAGTCCAACAGAGTGGGGCTGGGGAGATACGCAGTATTTT CASSPTEWGWGDTQYF
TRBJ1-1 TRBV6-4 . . TGTGCCAGCAGACGGACACTTCAGAACACTGAAGCTTTCTTT CASRRTLQNTEAFF
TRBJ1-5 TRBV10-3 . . TGTGCCAAGGACGGACAGCTAAATCAGCCCCAGCATTTT CAKDGQLNQPQHF
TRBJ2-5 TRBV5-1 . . TGCGCCAGCAGCTTGAGGGGAGAGACCCAGTACTTC CASSLRGETQYF
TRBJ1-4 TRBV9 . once TGTGCCAGCAGCCCCCGGGGAAGGGCATGGAGTGAAAAACTGTTTTTT CASSPRGRAWSEKLFF
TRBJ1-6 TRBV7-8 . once TGTGCCAGCAGCCCAAGCTCGGTTCCTAATTCACCCCTCCACTTT CASSPSSVPNSPLHF